The 21 T cell receptor beta chains listed next were all sequenced from one sample in a study of T cells in Graves' hyperthyroidism and ophthalmopathy (dated by TCRdb to the late 2010s). Library prep was done by multiplex PCR. TCRdb names Illumina HiSeq 2000 as the instrument used. The TCR beta CDR3 regions were amplified from RNA transcripts. A first-round RT-PCR of the TCR CDR3 used the HTBI primer set with the Qiagen OneStep RT-PCR kit. TCRdb took the public reads, trimmed them with fastp at Q25, ran MiXCR for clone calling and kept in-frame beta chains. Each CDR3 protein appears once, grouped with its most common genes and DNA. For this sample there are about 270,000 distinct CDR3 sequences; approximately 20% appear just once. The leading ten clones occupy around 60% of the sample. Sequenced sample: blood. The receptors were sampled from a man aged 30 to 39 with Graves' ophthalmopathy.

The rearrangement uses TRBV6-5 and TRBJ1-6; D unclear. Trimming left V 2 bases short and J 0 bases short, with 5 bases between. The CDR3 has 15 residues. Looked up from germline, CDR1 is MNHEY and CDR2 is SVGAGI. The CDR3 region has the DNA TGTGCCAGCAGTTACAAACCCTCCTATAATTCACCCCTCCACTTT. Amino acids: CASSYKPSYNSPLHF.

This clonotype was seen a single time. This chain links TRBV3-1 with TRBJ1-2; D perhaps matches TRBD1 (5 bases). The length of the CDR3 is 17 residues. Trimming cost V 4 bases and J 3 bases, with 21 bases left between them. Per germline, CDR1 LGHDT and CDR2 YNNKEL (reference sequence). The CDR3 nucleotides are TGTGCCAGCAGCCTAACCGGGACTCCCCTCGAGGACTATGGCTACACCTTC. Residues: CASSLTGTPLEDYGYTF.

The sample holds a few counts of this clonotype. V and J are TRBV6-5 and TRBJ2-1, with TRBD2 matching 10 bases. Germline V gene sequence: CDR1 MNHEY, CDR2 SVGAGI. V lost 4 bases, J lost 3 bases, and 3 bases stayed unmatched. This CDR3 has 15 amino acids. This CDR3 is CASSLAGGLYNEQFF. In DNA, the CDR3 is TGTGCCAGCAGTTTAGCGGGAGGTCTCTACAATGAGCAGTTCTTC.

At least ten counts were recorded for this clonotype. The chain carries TRBV13 and TRBJ1-1; D is unclear. Per the germline V gene, CDR1 is PRHDT and CDR2 is FYEKMQ (reference sequence). CDR3 length: 14 residues. The V gene lost 5 bases and the J gene lost 0 bases, with 10 bases spanning the gap. For the CDR3, the DNA is TGTGCCAGCAGCGGCTGGGGATTGAACACTGAAGCTTTCTTT. Its translation: CASSGWGLNTEAFF.

The rearrangement links TRBV20-1 to TRBJ2-7; tentatively, D is TRBD1 (6 bases). CDR1 DFQATT and CDR2 SNEGSKA come from the germline V gene (reference sequence). V lost 5 bases, J lost 3 bases, and 11 bases lay in between. This CDR3 has 12 amino acids. CDR3 nucleotide sequence: TGCAGTGCTGAGGGGACATACTACGAGCAGTACTTC. Amino acids: CSAEGTYYEQYF.

This clonotype was recorded a few times. The chain links TRBV11-3 to TRBJ1-5; possible D gene TRBD1, 5 bases. Germline assignment: CDR1 SGHNT and CDR2 YENEEA. CDR3 length equals 14 residues. Trimming left V 6 bases short and J 4 bases short, with 13 bases between. The CDR3: CASSPGGENQPQHF. The CDR3 DNA is TGTGCCAGCAGTCCGGGGGGGGAGAATCAGCCCCAGCATTTT.

The chain has TRBV12-3 or TRBV12-4 and TRBJ1-1; possible D gene TRBD1, 6 bases. The V end lost 1 base, the J end lost 5 bases, and 14 bases lay between the germline ends. This CDR3 region has 15 residues. CDR3 nucleotide sequence: TGTGCCAGCAGTTTAGGATACAGGGTTGGGACTGAAGCTTTCTTT. It translates to CASSLGYRVGTEAFF.

The table lists this clonotype with a few counts. The rearrangement joins TRBV5-1 to TRBJ2-7, with 9 bases identical to TRBD1. Per the germline V gene, CDR1 is SGHRS and CDR2 is YFSETQ. V lost 3 bases, J lost 5 bases, and 9 bases stayed unmatched. This CDR3 comprises 15 residues. The DNA of the CDR3 is TGCGCCAGCAGCTCATCCGGGACAGGGTACAACGAGCAGTACTTC. Translated, it gives CASSSSGTGYNEQYF.

This clonotype was recorded many times. The chain recombines TRBV28 with TRBJ1-1, with D hard to call. Trimming stripped 2 bases from V and 11 bases from J, with 15 bases between. CDR3 length: 13 amino acids. CDR1 is MDHEN, CDR2 SYDVKM, per germline. This CDR3 is CASSLNAPLAAFF. The CDR3 bases are TGTGCCAGCAGTTTAAACGCGCCCTTAGCCGCTTTCTTT.

The sample holds many counts of this clonotype. Written as DNA, the CDR3 is TGTGCCAGCAAGGGGACAAATACCTACTATGGCTACACCTTC. It is translated as CASKGTNTYYGYTF. The chain uses TRBV6-1 and TRBJ1-2; a weak D match, TRBD1 (6 bases). V lost 7 bases and J 3 bases, leaving 15 bases between the germline ends. Germline loops: CDR1 MNHNS, CDR2 SASEGT. The CDR3 is made up of 14 amino acids.

This clonotype showed up many times. The chain uses TRBV2 and TRBJ2-7, with D perhaps being TRBD1 or TRBD2 (5 bases each). V gave up 7 bases and J gave up 1 base, with 17 bases separating them. The germline V gene encodes CDR1 SNHLY and CDR2 FYNNEI. The CDR3 extends over 15 amino acids. For the CDR3, the DNA is TGTGCCAGCAATCCGGGGCGGGTTGGGTCCTACGAGCAGTACTTC. This translates into CASNPGRVGSYEQYF.

The V call is TRBV24-1, the J call TRBJ2-2, with TRBD2 identical over 15 bases. The CDR3 loop spans 18 amino acids. Germline V gene lookup returns CDR1 KGHDR and CDR2 SFDVKD. V shed 3 bases, J shed 5 bases, and the junction held 6 bases outside the gene matches. CDR3 region: CATSDPGLAGGGTGELFF. CDR3 DNA: TGTGCCACCAGTGATCCGGGACTAGCGGGAGGAGGTACCGGGGAGCTGTTTTTT.

This clonotype has ten or more counts. The genes are TRBV11-2 and TRBJ2-7, with TRBD1 matching over 10 bases. The V gene end was trimmed by 5 bases and the J gene end by 9 bases; junction bases not matched to a gene: 10. Germline CDR1 is SGHAT and CDR2 is FQNNGV. The CDR3 is 14 amino acids. The chain's CDR3 is CASSPIRQGAGQYF. CDR3 DNA: TGTGCCAGCAGCCCAATAAGACAGGGGGCAGGGCAGTACTTC. Supplemented by reference TRBV11-2 and TRBJ2-7, the full variable domain reads EAGVAQSPRYKIIEKRQSVAFWCNPISGHATLYWYQQILGQGPKLLIQFQNNGVVDDSQLPKDRFSAERLKGVDSTLKIQPAKLEDSAVYLCASSPIRQGAGQYFGPGTRLTVT.

CDR3 DNA: TGTGCCAGCAGGGGTGCGACTTGGACTCTCCACTTT. Protein sequence: CASRGATWTLHF. The chain combines TRBV12-3 or TRBV12-4 with TRBJ1-6; D unclear. The CDR3 runs 12 residues. Deletions cut 6 bases from V and 16 bases from J, with 16 bases between.

This sequence joins TRBV29-1 and TRBJ2-3, with D maybe TRBD1 (5 bases). Trimming removed 2 bases at V and 2 bases at J, with 14 bases between. Per germline, CDR1 SQVTM and CDR2 ANQGSEA. The CDR3 is made up of 15 amino acids. CDR3 protein: CSVESETAFTDTQYF. CDR3 sequence (DNA): TGCAGCGTTGAATCCGAGACAGCCTTCACAGATACGCAGTATTTT.

The rearrangement uses TRBV18 and TRBJ1-1, with D perhaps TRBD1 (6 bases). V was cut by 3 bases and J by 1 base, with 12 bases left in between. Looked up from germline, CDR1 is KGHSH and CDR2 is LQKENI. The CDR3 is 15 amino acids. The CDR3: CASSPPGAGNTEAFF. CDR3 nucleotide sequence: TGTGCCAGCTCACCCCCGGGGGCGGGGAACACTGAAGCTTTCTTT. Based on the CDR3 plus reference TRBV18 and TRBJ1-1, the full variable domain is NAGVMQNPRHLVRRRGQEARLRCSPMKGHSHVYWYRQLPEEGLKFMVYLQKENIIDESGMPKERFSAEFPKEGPSILRIQQVVRGDSAAYFCASSPPGAGNTEAFFGQGTRLTVV.

This clonotype was detected only a few times. V is TRBV28 and J is TRBJ2-5; TRBD1 aligns across 8 bases. V lost 2 bases to trimming and J lost 5 bases; unmatched junction nucleotides: 16. The CDR3 loop spans 18 amino acids. Germline CDR1 is MDHEN and CDR2 is SYDVKM. CDR3 nucleotides: TGTGCCAGCAGTTTACGCGGGACAGGAGGAAAGGGGCTCGAGACCCAGTACTTC. This sequence encodes CASSLRGTGGKGLETQYF.

This clonotype was found many times. The V and J genes are TRBV2 and TRBJ1-5; the D gene is possibly TRBD1 (5 bases). Germline V lookup: CDR1 SNHLY, CDR2 FYNNEI. The V end lost 7 bases, the J end lost 3 bases, and 19 bases lay between the germline ends. The CDR3 extends over 16 amino acids. The CDR3 sequence is CASNRDGERYNQPQHF. Here the CDR3 DNA reads TGTGCCAGCAATCGGGACGGCGAGAGATACAATCAGCCCCAGCATTTT. Full variable domain (outside the CDR3, taken from reference TRBV2 and TRBJ1-5): EPEVTQTPSHQVTQMGQEVILRCVPISNHLYFYWYRQILGQKVEFLVSFYNNEISEKSEIFDDQFSVERPDGSNFTLKIRSTKLEDSAMYFCASNRDGERYNQPQHFGDGTRLSIL.

The rearrangement links TRBV11-3 to TRBJ2-7; D may match TRBD1 or TRBD2 (7 bases each). Germline V gene sequence: CDR1 SGHNT, CDR2 YENEEA. Trimming shortened V by 6 bases and J by 0 bases, and 15 bases separated the two germline ends. This CDR3 has 15 amino acids. DNA of the CDR3: TGTGCCAGCAGTCAGGGGGGGAGCGTCTCCTACGAGCAGTACTTC. The encoded protein is CASSQGGSVSYEQYF.

Ten or more counts support this clonotype. The J gene is TRBJ2-7, the V gene TRBV11-3; the match to TRBD2 covers 7 bases. CDR3 length equals 11 residues. Per the germline V gene, CDR1 is SGHNT and CDR2 is YENEEA. The V gene end was trimmed by 8 bases and the J gene end by 4 bases; junction bases not matched to a gene: 2. The CDR3 spells CASQRGYEQYF. CDR3 nucleotide sequence: TGTGCCAGCCAGCGGGGTTACGAGCAGTACTTC.

This clonotype was detected many times. V is TRBV12-3 or TRBV12-4 and J is TRBJ2-5; 9 positions agree with TRBD1. CDR3 length: 15 amino acids. J lost 3 bases, V lost 3 bases, and 5 bases had no gene match. CDR3 protein: CASSLGTGTKETQYF. CDR3 DNA: TGTGCCAGCAGTTTGGGGACAGGGACGAAAGAGACCCAGTACTTC.